The present TCR beta chain was sequenced within a study of neoadjuvant nivolumab and ipilimumab in lung cancer. The CDR3 runs to 15 residues. Germline CDR1 reads MNHNS; CDR2 reads SASEGT. V shed 5 bases and J 3 bases; nucleotides not matched to a gene: 9. The data were produced by immunoSEQ multiplex PCR, yet TCRdb's version contains in-frame clones alone and is incomplete. The data contain tens of thousands of clones, approximately 86% of them singletons. V usage is TRBV6-1 and J usage is TRBJ1-2; TRBD1 matches 7 bases. The source was tumor tissue, collected after neoadjuvant nivolumab, alone or with ipilimumab, at or shortly before surgery. The TCR was taken from an adult with non-small cell lung cancer. The CDR3 here is CASSTRQGSHYGYTF. Here the CDR3 DNA reads TGTGCCAGCAGTACTAGACAGGGTTCGCACTATGGCTACACCTTC.